This note documents a single TCR beta chain sequence. Its antigen is not known. These data come from a study of radiation and T cells in renal cell carcinoma. Study at large: Nephrectomy followed 15 Gy stereotactic body radiation by 4 weeks.

Study-level points and caveats: In blood, top tumor clones expanded by 2 weeks, shrinking by 4.

This table comes from immunoSEQ multiplex PCR, and its TCRdb copy is limited to in-frame clones, with some not included. The data show about 130,000 clones, with 70% to 90% seen just once and more than 10% held by the top ten. Time point specified: baseline pretreatment blood. The sample's treatment: 15 Gy SBRT to primary tumor, nephrectomy 4 weeks later. Blood was sampled at baseline, 2 weeks and 4 weeks after SBRT. Trimming removed 5 bases from V and 4 bases from J; junction bases left unmatched: 8. Germline V lookup: CDR1 SEHNR, CDR2 FQNEAQ (reference sequence). The CDR3 has 15 residues. This sequence was found in a woman aged 45-65 years with renal cell carcinoma. The specimen comprised blood, sampled from a patient whose treatment included radiotherapy and nephrectomy. V gene TRBV7-9 combines with J gene TRBJ2-5; 9 bases match TRBD1. CDR3 DNA sequence: TGTGCCAGCAGCCGACAGGGACAGGGCGTAGAGACCCAGTACTTC. Amino acids: CASSRQGQGVETQYF. Full variable domain (rest looked up from reference TRBV7-9 and TRBJ2-5): DTGVSQNPRHKITKRGQNVTFRCDPISEHNRLYWYRQTLGQGPEFLTYFQNEAQLEKSRLLSDRFSAERPKGSFSTLEIQRTEQGDSAMYLCASSRQGQGVETQYFGPGTRLLVL.